This entry describes one T cell receptor (beta chain). This CDR3 is also generated by other DNA sequences in the sample. The sample comes from a study of shared clonotypes between healthy human individuals. This CDR3 region has 11 residues. The germline CDR1 and CDR2 sequences are SEHNR and FQNEAQ (reference sequence). V was pared by 1 base and J by 9 bases, with 4 bases between. The method was immunoSEQ multiplex PCR; TCRdb's version includes in-frame clones alone and lacks a portion of them. The profile shows about 2.1 million clones, roughly 91% of them singletons. Terminally differentiated effector memory CD45RA+ cells were excluded from the naive CD8 cells, which were CD45RO-negative and positively selected for CCR7.

The V and J genes are TRBV7-9 and TRBJ2-1; D ambiguous. The clonotype was recovered from a man aged 18 to 30 in good health. Some clones in this sample may be carry-over from other donors' samples. Sequencing used naive CD8+ T cells from PBMCs. The CDR3 DNA reads as TGTGCCAGCAGCTTAGTGGGTGAGCAGTTCTTC. It is translated as CASSLVGEQFF. The variable domain in full, with the rest retrieved from reference TRBV7-9 and TRBJ2-1, is DTGVSQNPRHKITKRGQNVTFRCDPISEHNRLYWYRQTLGQGPEFLTYFQNEAQLEKSRLLSDRFSAERPKGSFSTLEIQRTEQGDSAMYLCASSLVGEQFFGPGTRLTVL.